This record covers a single T cell receptor (beta chain). Its antigen has not been determined. The record has no base qualities; no much larger clone is one base away. Genomic DNA was isolated from the sorted cells so that the TCRbeta CDR3 region could be sequenced. TCRbeta CDR3 regions were sequenced using the immunoSEQ Assay. Drawn from immuneACCESS, this table holds only the in-frame rearrangements with V and J called that TCRdb kept. Clones are partly lost; checked studies trace under half to an unresolved V gene and leave the rest unexplained. The sample table contains 60,000 to 75,000 clones; only one count was recorded for 80% to 90% of them. The ten largest clones add up to 0.8% to 1.1% of the sample. The source of the sample is a study of OX40 agonist ivuxolimab in advanced cancers. Broadly, across the study: The costimulatory receptor OX40 (CD134) was targeted by ivuxolimab, a fully human IgG2 agonistic monoclonal antibody. Intravenous ivuxolimab was administered to patients every 2 weeks at six dose levels: 0.01, 0.1, 0.3, 1.5, 3 and 10 mg/kg. Of the roughly 52 dose-escalation patients, hepatocellular carcinoma was present in about 20, melanoma in around 15, renal cell carcinoma in 9 and head and neck cancer in 9. A male proportion of 70% to 90% and a mean age of about 60 years, ranging from about 20 to 85, were recorded for the dose-escalation cohort. Prior anti-PD-1, anti-PD-L1 or anti-CTLA-4 therapy was permitted, and checkpoint inhibitors had been received by more than 35% of dose-escalation patients. Partial responses were achieved by three dose-escalation patients, of whom one had hepatocellular carcinoma and two had cutaneous melanoma. Peripheral TCRbeta sequencing was intended to test whether TCR sequence diversity was altered and clonal T-cell expansion was caused by ivuxolimab. The paper reports the monotherapy dose-escalation portion (N ≈ 52 patients) of the phase I ivuxolimab trial.

Patients with autoimmune disease history or receiving systemic immunosuppression were excluded from the trial. Peripheral blood for TCR sequencing was collected from all dose cohorts at baseline, on cycle 4 day 1, and on cycle 7 day 1. The samples were drawn from a first-in-human, open-label, multicenter phase I dose-escalation trial of ivuxolimab. Adults with locally advanced or metastatic melanoma, renal cell carcinoma, hepatocellular carcinoma or head and neck squamous cell carcinoma were enrolled in the trial. Before TCR sequencing, CD4+ and CD8+ T cells were separately sorted from peripheral blood. The paper's findings and limits, for the study overall: Which antigens the clonally expanded peripheral T cells were specific for was not determined. At doses from 0.1 to 3.0 mg/kg, clonal expansion was seen in both CD4+ and CD8+ blood T cells between baseline and week 6. Low levels of normalized T-cell clonal expansion were also shown by some nonresponding patients. After ivuxolimab, CD8+ T cells had more expanded clones than CD4+ T cells on average. In the 0.1-3.0 mg/kg groups, partial responders had among the lowest normalized peripheral clonal expansion, particularly in CD8+ T cells.

V is shortened by 4 bases, J by 0 bases, and the region joining them spans 12 bases. From the germline V gene, CDR1 is SGHDN and CDR2 is FVKESK. The CDR3 holds 16 amino acids from the cysteine to the phenylalanine. Just CDR3 DNA is preserved here, 48 bases in frame from base 1. The sequence links TRBV14 to TRBJ1-4; the D gene is perhaps TRBD1, on 6 matching bases. This receptor was obtained from an adult with an advanced solid tumor such as melanoma, head and neck, liver or kidney cancer. Specimen: CD4+ or CD8+ T cells sorted from blood, collected in a trial of the OX40 agonist ivuxolimab. The CDR3 is CASSLTGYATNEKLFF. The nucleotides are TGTGCCAGCAGCCTTACAGGGTATGCAACTAATGAAAAACTGTTTTTT.